A single sample gave rise to the 20 T cell receptor beta chains below, sequenced in a study of T cell repertoires in cytomegalovirus infection. TCRdb re-called the reads with MiXCR, one entry per CDR3 protein. This table has around 100,000 distinct CDR3 sequences, 16% appearing once. Sequenced input: PBMCs. These receptors were obtained from a human donor in good health (CMV status not recorded). Some clones in this sample may be carry-over from other donors' samples.

Ten or more counts support this clonotype. This chain uses TRBV2 with TRBJ2-7; TRBD1 matches 10 bases. V lost 8 bases, J lost 5 bases, and 6 bases stayed unmatched. This CDR3 spans 13 amino acids. CDR1 and CDR2 from the germline V gene are SNHLY and FYNNEI. The CDR3 nucleotides read TGTGCCAGCCCCGGAGGGACAGGGGACGAGCAGTACTTC. Translation gives CASPGGTGDEQYF.

This clonotype was detected ten times or more. This rearrangement joins TRBV12-3 or TRBV12-4 to TRBJ1-1; the D is unclear. V lost 5 bases and J 2 bases, leaving 12 bases between the germline ends. CDR3 length equals 14 residues. The CDR3 is CASSNAPGNTEAFF. The CDR3 coding sequence is TGTGCCAGCAGTAACGCGCCAGGCAACACTGAAGCTTTCTTT.

Details on this clonotype: A much larger clone lies one base from this, so it may be a read error. The rearrangement joins TRBV6-6 to TRBJ1-1; TRBD1 is a possible D gene (6 bases). CDR3 length equals 14 residues. CDR1 is MNHNY and CDR2 is SVGAGI in the germline V gene (reference sequence). The V gene lost 7 bases and the J gene lost 6 bases, with 18 bases spanning the gap. CDR3 DNA: TGTGCCAGCACCTACGAGGGGGGGCACTCTGAAGCTTTCTTT. Its translation: CASTYEGGHSEAFF.

The chain recombines TRBV19 with TRBJ1-5; 7 bases match TRBD1. Germline CDR1 and CDR2: LNHDA and SQIVND (reference sequence). The CDR3 sequence is 16 residues long. V was clipped by 4 bases and J by 3 bases; unmatched bases: 9. For the CDR3, the DNA is TGTGCCAGTAGTACCCTGACAGGGACGAACAATCAGCCCCAGCATTTT. Its protein is CASSTLTGTNNQPQHF.

This clonotype appeared a few times. In DNA form, the CDR3 reads TGTGCCTGGAGTGCATTGACGGAAAATGAAAAACTGTTTTTT. Encoded protein: CAWSALTENEKLFF. The rearrangement joins TRBV30 to TRBJ1-4; no definite D call. The germline V gene encodes CDR1 GTSNPN and CDR2 SVGIG (reference sequence). Trimming removed 1 base at V and 5 bases at J, with 11 bases between. The CDR3 has 14 amino acids.

This clonotype was picked up many times. CDR3: CASSFSRSDEAFF. The CDR3 nucleotides read TGTGCCAGCAGCTTCTCCAGGTCAGATGAAGCTTTCTTT. The chain has TRBV7-2 and TRBJ1-1, with D unresolved. Trimming shortened V by 3 bases and J by 7 bases, and 12 bases separated the two germline ends. CDR3 size: 13 residues. Germline-derived CDR1 and CDR2 are SGHTA and FQGNSA.

The V call is TRBV2, the J call TRBJ1-1; no clear D gene. Germline CDR1 reads SNHLY; CDR2 reads FYNNEI. The ends were cut back, 11 bases at V and 1 base at J, with 14 bases in the middle. This CDR3 is 13 amino acids long. The CDR3 region is CAQIPRGNTEAFF. CDR3 DNA sequence: TGTGCCCAGATTCCGAGAGGGAACACTGAAGCTTTCTTT.

This clonotype was counted ten times or more. The chain links TRBV7-6 to TRBJ2-5, with 13 nucleotides matching TRBD2. With 8 bases clipped from V and 5 bases from J, the junction kept 8 bases outside the gene matches. Germline loops: CDR1 SGHVS, CDR2 FNYEAQ. This CDR3 comprises 15 residues. The CDR3, as DNA: TGTGCCAGCGCAAGGACTAGCGGGGGTCTGGAGACCCAGTACTTC. Its translation: CASARTSGGLETQYF.

This clonotype was picked up many times. The rearrangement links TRBV7-8 to TRBJ1-1; D call uncertain. Trimming shortened V by 4 bases and J by 4 bases, and 16 bases separated the two germline ends. The CDR3 is 15 amino acids. Germline CDR1 SGHVS, CDR2 FQNEAQ. For the CDR3, the DNA is TGTGCCAGCAGCTCCGGGAGGTGGGAAACCACTGAAGCTTTCTTT. Protein product: CASSSGRWETTEAFF.

This clonotype has only a few counts. The chain links TRBV5-1 to TRBJ1-1, with D uncertain. CDR3 size: 15 residues. V was shortened by 0 bases and J by 4 bases, with 13 bases between the two germline ends. Germline V lookup: CDR1 SGHRS, CDR2 YFSETQ. The CDR3 region has the DNA TGCGCCAGCAGCTTGGATCCGGGATTGAGCACTGAAGCTTTCTTT. Protein sequence: CASSLDPGLSTEAFF.

This clonotype came up many times. The CDR3 here is CASSRGTSGGADTDTQYF. In DNA form, the CDR3 reads TGTGCCAGCAGCCGAGGGACTAGCGGGGGGGCTGACACAGATACGCAGTATTTT. V gene TRBV7-2 combines with J gene TRBJ2-3, with 16 bases lining up with TRBD2. CDR3 length: 18 amino acids. CDR1 SGHTA and CDR2 FQGNSA come from the germline V gene. Trimming removed 5 bases from V and 2 bases from J; junction bases left unmatched: 7.

The chain has TRBV25-1 and TRBJ2-3; 10 nucleotides match TRBD1. The CDR3 has 14 amino acids. The J segment lost 4 bases and the V segment lost 7 bases, leaving 5 bases of the junction unmatched. The germline V gene has CDR1 MGHDK and CDR2 SYGVNS. In DNA form, the CDR3 reads TGTGCCAGCAACCGAGGACAGGGGGCAGATACGCAGTATTTT. It specifies CASNRGQGADTQYF.

This chain connects TRBV28 to TRBJ1-2, with D unresolved. V lost 6 bases and J lost 6, with 5 bases in between. The CDR3 covers 10 residues. The germline V gene encodes CDR1 MDHEN and CDR2 SYDVKM. The CDR3: CASSHHGYTF. CDR3 nucleotide sequence: TGTGCCAGCAGCCACCATGGCTACACCTTC.

This clonotype was recorded at least ten times. J is TRBJ2-7 and V is TRBV7-2; tentatively, D is TRBD2 (5 bases). Germline V gene lookup returns CDR1 SGHTA and CDR2 FQGNSA. CDR3 length: 14 amino acids. V was shortened by 6 bases and J by 1 base, with 13 bases between the two germline ends. The CDR3 is CASSRETRSYEQYF. DNA of the CDR3: TGTGCCAGCAGTAGGGAGACCAGGTCCTACGAGCAGTACTTC.

This clonotype came up many times. This rearrangement joins TRBV7-2 to TRBJ2-5, with 8 positions matching TRBD2. Germline CDR1 reads SGHTA; CDR2 reads FQGNSA. V shed 2 bases and J 4 bases; nucleotides not matched to a gene: 6. This CDR3 comprises 15 residues. Here the CDR3 DNA reads TGTGCCAGCAGCTTACAACGGGGGGGGGGAGAGACCCAGTACTTC. The encoded protein is CASSLQRGGGETQYF.

This clonotype has just a few counts. The genes are TRBV7-2 and TRBJ1-2, with D perhaps matching TRBD1 (5 bases). Trimming took 4 bases from V and 3 from J, leaving 15 bases between them. The CDR3 covers 15 residues. CDR1 is SGHTA, CDR2 FQGNSA, per germline. The CDR3 loop is CASSSQGVPDYGYTF. CDR3 DNA sequence: TGTGCCAGCAGCTCGCAAGGGGTACCGGACTATGGCTACACCTTC.

The table lists this clonotype with many counts. The chain couples TRBV12-3 or TRBV12-4 to TRBJ2-1, with 9 bases identical to TRBD1. The V and J ends lost 8 bases and 1 base, in that order; junction bases with no gene match: 6. The CDR3 covers 15 residues. The CDR3 DNA sequence: TGTGCCAGCTGGGGCGGGACAGGGTCCTACAATGAGCAGTTCTTC. Amino acid sequence: CASWGGTGSYNEQFF.

This clonotype has ten or more counts. The rearrangement links TRBV24-1 to TRBJ2-2, with a possible D match to TRBD2 (6 bases). V lost 1 base, J lost 10 bases, and 18 bases lay in between. CDR3 length equals 16 residues. The germline V gene has CDR1 KGHDR and CDR2 SFDVKD. DNA for the CDR3: TGTGCCACCAGTGATTTCTCCGCAGGAGGCGGGGAGGAGCTGTTTTTT. Translated: CATSDFSAGGGEELFF.

This clonotype showed up just a few times. V and J are TRBV10-3 and TRBJ1-5; a weak D match, TRBD1 (5 bases). From germline, CDR1 is ENHRY and CDR2 SYGVKD. The CDR3 is made up of 15 amino acids. V lost 0 bases, J lost 5 bases, and 11 bases lay in between. CDR3 coding DNA: TGTGCCATCAGTGAGTCAACTGACAGATATCAGCCCCAGCATTTT. Residues: CAISESTDRYQPQHF.

V and J are TRBV2 and TRBJ2-5; perhaps TRBD1 as D (6 bases). Trimming pared 2 bases from V and 2 bases from J, leaving 9 bases between. Germline CDR1 is SNHLY and CDR2 is FYNNEI. The CDR3 length is 14 residues. CDR3 nucleotides: TGTGCCAGCAGTGAAATTCAGGGGCAAGAGACCCAGTACTTC. It codes for CASSEIQGQETQYF. Variable domain in full (rest from reference TRBV2 and TRBJ2-5): EPEVTQTPSHQVTQMGQEVILRCVPISNHLYFYWYRQILGQKVEFLVSFYNNEISEKSEIFDDQFSVERPDGSNFTLKIRSTKLEDSAMYFCASSEIQGQETQYFGPGTRLLVL.